Below, 20 T cell receptor beta chains from the same sample are listed, as sequenced in a study of graft-versus-host responses after intestinal transplantation. Antigens for these TCRs are unknown. The data were produced by immunoSEQ multiplex PCR, yet TCRdb's version contains in-frame clones alone and is incomplete. The data hold nearly 90,000 clones, with around 83% observed a single time. The sequences come from unstimulated CD8+ T cells sorted from spleen or lymph node cells, collected before intestinal transplant. Every receptor here comes from a human donor who received an intestinal transplant.

V is TRBV29-1 and J is TRBJ2-7; the D is unclear. V was clipped by 8 bases and J by 5 bases, with 19 bases between them. CDR3 length: 13 amino acids. Per the germline V gene, CDR1 is SQVTM and CDR2 is ANQGSEA. The CDR3 is CSTTEVGFDEQYF. CDR3 bases: TGCAGCACGACCGAGGTCGGGTTTGACGAGCAGTACTTC.

This clone appeared a single time. The rearrangement uses TRBV29-1 and TRBJ2-1; TRBD2 matches at 10 bases. The CDR3 sequence is 15 residues long. Germline V gene lookup returns CDR1 SQVTM and CDR2 ANQGSEA. The V and J ends lost 5 bases and 2 bases, in that order; junction bases with no gene match: 6. The CDR3 region is CSVHTGLAAYNEQFF. CDR3 DNA sequence: TGCAGCGTTCACACAGGACTAGCGGCCTACAATGAGCAGTTCTTC.

The chain carries TRBV2 and TRBJ1-2, with D possibly TRBD1 on 6 matching bases. Germline V lookup: CDR1 SNHLY, CDR2 FYNNEI. The CDR3 sequence is 12 residues long. V was trimmed by 6 bases and J by 8 bases, leaving 13 bases between them. The CDR3 is CASRDRNWGYTF. The CDR3 DNA is TGTGCCAGCAGAGACAGGAACTGGGGCTACACCTTC.

This chain connects TRBV6-1 to TRBJ1-4; D not certain. The CDR3 has 11 amino acids. Trimming cost V 5 bases and J 5 bases, with 3 bases left between them. Looked up from germline, CDR1 is MNHNS and CDR2 is SASEGT. This chain's CDR3 is CASSTNEKLFF. The CDR3, as DNA: TGTGCCAGCAGTACAAATGAAAAACTGTTTTTT.

This chain joins TRBV5-4 and TRBJ2-1, with 11 bases aligning to TRBD2. V lost 4 bases to trimming and J lost 6 bases; unmatched junction nucleotides: 6. CDR1 SGHNT and CDR2 YYREEE come from the germline V gene (reference sequence). This CDR3 is built from 15 residues. CDR3 region: CASSHLAGGVNEQFF. In DNA form, the CDR3 reads TGTGCCAGCAGCCACTTAGCGGGAGGGGTCAATGAGCAGTTCTTC. Together with reference TRBV5-4 and TRBJ2-1, the CDR3 gives the full variable domain: ETGVTQSPTHLIKTRGQQVTLRCSSQSGHNTVSWYQQALGQGPQFIFQYYREEENGRGNFPPRFSGLQFPNYSSELNVNALELDDSALYLCASSHLAGGVNEQFFGPGTRLTVL.

V usage is TRBV9 and J usage is TRBJ2-7, with TRBD2 matching over 8 bases. The CDR3 sequence is 15 residues long. Germline V lookup: CDR1 SGDLS, CDR2 YYNGEE. With 3 bases clipped from V and 7 bases from J, the junction kept 12 bases outside the gene matches. DNA for the CDR3: TGTGCCAGCAGCGGTTACAGCGGGAGTACCGGAGAGCAGTACTTC. It translates to CASSGYSGSTGEQYF.

The CDR3 is CASSYTYEQYF. The CDR3 region has the DNA TGTGCCAGCAGCTACACCTACGAGCAGTACTTC. V and J are TRBV7-9 and TRBJ2-7; no definite D call. CDR3 size: 11 residues. The germline CDR1 and CDR2 sequences are SEHNR and FQNEAQ (reference sequence). Deletions cut 4 bases from V and 2 bases from J, with 3 bases between.

The sample holds a few counts of this clone. The genes are TRBV5-1 and TRBJ1-2; D remains ambiguous. The germline V and J ends were trimmed by 1 base and 0 bases, with 7 bases remaining between them. The V gene's germline CDR1 is SGHRS and CDR2 YFSETQ. This CDR3 is built from 14 residues. CDR3 in amino acids: CASSLLSPNYGYTF. The CDR3, as DNA: TGCGCCAGCAGCTTGCTATCACCTAACTATGGCTACACCTTC.

This chain links TRBV4-1 with TRBJ2-3; D remains unclear. This CDR3 has 16 residues. The V gene's germline CDR1 is MGHRA and CDR2 YSYEKL. With 2 bases removed from V and 0 bases from J, the gap between germline ends came to 12 bases. The CDR3 sequence is CASSQSGVLSTDTQYF. CDR3 coding DNA: TGCGCCAGCAGCCAATCCGGAGTACTCAGCACAGATACGCAGTATTTT.

DNA of the CDR3: TGTGCCAGCAGCTTAGCGGGTTTTTACACTGAAGCTTTCTTT. It codes for CASSLAGFYTEAFF. The chain carries TRBV7-9 and TRBJ1-1; D not resolved. Germline values: CDR1 SEHNR, CDR2 FQNEAQ (reference sequence). This CDR3 has 14 amino acids. V was clipped by 0 bases and J by 3 bases, with 8 bases between them.

The V gene is TRBV4-1, the J gene TRBJ2-1; 12 bases align to TRBD2. CDR1 is MGHRA and CDR2 is YSYEKL in the germline V gene. The CDR3 length is 17 residues. Losses at the gene ends were 4 bases for V and 3 bases for J; bases not matched to a gene: 7. CDR3 protein: CASSPRTSGNIYNEQFF. DNA for the CDR3: TGCGCCAGCAGCCCGCGGACTAGCGGGAACATCTACAATGAGCAGTTCTTC.

The chain uses TRBV5-1 and TRBJ2-6; D is possibly TRBD1 (5 bases). The CDR3 spans 15 residues. Germline lookup yields CDR1 SGHRS and CDR2 YFSETQ. V shed 5 bases and J shed 0 bases, with 9 bases lying between them. As DNA, the CDR3 is TGCGCCAGCAGTCAGGGCAGCTCTGGGGCCAACGTCCTGACTTTC. As protein: CASSQGSSGANVLTF.

In its sample, this clone was seen once. The chain couples TRBV4-1 to TRBJ2-1; 7 nucleotides line up with TRBD2. J lost 7 bases, V lost 4 bases, and 10 bases had no gene match. The CDR3 length is 15 residues. The germline V gene has CDR1 MGHRA and CDR2 YSYEKL. The CDR3 DNA reads as TGCGCCAGCAGCCTGGGACTAACCTCTGGAAATGAGCAGTTCTTC. Translation gives CASSLGLTSGNEQFF.

The CDR3, as DNA: TGTGCCAGCAGCTACGGACAGGGGGGACACGAGCAGTACTTC. Translating gives CASSYGQGGHEQYF. The rearrangement joins TRBV7-6 to TRBJ2-7; 10 positions agree with TRBD1. CDR3 length equals 14 residues. Germline V CDR1 and CDR2: SGHVS, FNYEAQ. J gave up 5 bases and V 4 bases, and 5 bases lay outside the gene matches.

V usage is TRBV6-5 and J usage is TRBJ2-7, with 7 bases lining up with TRBD1. Germline V gene sequence: CDR1 MNHEY, CDR2 SVGAGI. The CDR3 runs 13 residues. Trimming at V came to 4 bases and at J to 7 bases, leaving 7 bases not matched to a gene. In nucleotides, the CDR3 is TGTGCCAGCAGTTTAATTCAGGGGGAGGAGCAGTACTTC. Encoded protein: CASSLIQGEEQYF.

This chain links TRBV13 with TRBJ1-3, with D possibly matching TRBD1 (6 bases). V was shortened by 5 bases and J by 0 bases, with 14 bases between the two germline ends. This CDR3 region has 16 residues. Germline CDR1 is PRHDT and CDR2 is FYEKMQ (reference sequence). CDR3 sequence: CASSDTGTSSGNTIYF. CDR3 nucleotide sequence: TGTGCCAGCAGCGACACAGGGACTAGCTCTGGAAACACCATATATTTT.

The V and J genes are TRBV5-4 and TRBJ2-5; 7 bases match TRBD1. CDR1 SGHNT and CDR2 YYREEE come from the germline V gene (reference sequence). This CDR3 has 15 residues. V trimming: 2 bases; J trimming: 3 bases; junction bases outside the gene matches: 7. CDR3 amino acids: CASSFTGALEETQYF. The DNA for the CDR3 is TGTGCCAGCAGCTTCACAGGGGCGTTGGAAGAGACCCAGTACTTC.

The genes are TRBV6-5 and TRBJ1-1, with D uncertain. CDR1 is MNHEY and CDR2 is SVGAGI in the germline V gene. The length of the CDR3 is 12 residues. The V and J ends lost 1 base and 7 bases respectively, with 7 bases between them. As DNA, the CDR3 is TGTGCCAGCAGTTACTTGGGCAGTGAAGCTTTCTTT. Protein sequence: CASSYLGSEAFF.

V is TRBV4-1 and J is TRBJ1-1; the D is unclear. The CDR3 is 15 residues long. CDR1 is MGHRA and CDR2 is YSYEKL in the germline V gene. Trimming took 1 base from V and 5 from J, leaving 14 bases between them. CDR3 protein: CASSQAGYGLTEAFF. Here the CDR3 DNA reads TGCGCCAGCAGCCAAGCTGGGTATGGTCTAACTGAAGCTTTCTTT.

Only one count was recorded for this clone. V and J are TRBV10-2 and TRBJ2-7; TRBD2 agrees at 7 bases. The V gene end was trimmed by 2 bases and the J gene end by 0 bases; junction bases not matched to a gene: 7. CDR3 length equals 16 residues. Germline V gene data show CDR1 as WSHSY and CDR2 as SAAADI. The CDR3 sequence: CASSEPSGITSYEQYF. The CDR3 nucleotides are TGCGCCAGCAGTGAGCCGAGCGGGATCACCTCCTACGAGCAGTACTTC.